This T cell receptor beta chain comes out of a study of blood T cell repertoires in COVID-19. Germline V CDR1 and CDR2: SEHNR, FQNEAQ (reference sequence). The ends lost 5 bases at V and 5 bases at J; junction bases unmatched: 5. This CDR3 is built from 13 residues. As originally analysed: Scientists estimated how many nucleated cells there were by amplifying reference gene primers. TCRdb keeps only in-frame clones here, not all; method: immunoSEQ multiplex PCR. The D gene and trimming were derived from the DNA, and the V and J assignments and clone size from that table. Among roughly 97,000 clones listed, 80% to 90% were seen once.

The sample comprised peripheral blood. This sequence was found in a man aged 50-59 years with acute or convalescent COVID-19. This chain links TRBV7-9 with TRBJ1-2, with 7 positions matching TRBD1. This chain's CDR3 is CASSVGTAYGYTF. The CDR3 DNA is TGTGCCAGCAGCGTCGGGACAGCTTATGGCTACACCTTC.